The next 17 T cell receptor beta chains were all read from a single sample in a study of cytomegalovirus exposure and HLA in healthy donors. Both 60 Vbeta primers and 13 Jbeta primers went into the PCR. TCRdb keeps only in-frame clones here, not all; method: immunoSEQ multiplex PCR. This table has approximately 220,000 clones, less than 80% appearing once. Sequenced input: PBMCs. The origin of the receptors is a girl aged 2-10 years in good health and CMV-seronegative.

The chain has TRBV10-3 and TRBJ2-7; 13 nucleotides line up with TRBD2. With V trimmed by 9 bases and J by 0 bases, 8 bases remained unmatched. Germline V gene lookup returns CDR1 ENHRY and CDR2 SYGVKD. The CDR3 is made up of 16 amino acids. The CDR3 reads CAISLGTSGTSYEQYF. The CDR3, as DNA: TGTGCCATTTCACTAGGGACTAGCGGGACCTCCTACGAGCAGTACTTC.

This clone was recorded a few times. V is TRBV30 and J is TRBJ1-5, with a possible D match to TRBD1 (5 bases). Per germline, CDR1 GTSNPN and CDR2 SVGIG (reference sequence). The V gene lost 0 bases and the J gene lost 2 bases, with 14 bases spanning the gap. The length of the CDR3 is 16 residues. Here the CDR3 DNA reads TGTGCCTGGAGTGTACCGGGGGGAGGCGGCAATCAGCCCCAGCATTTT. It yields the protein CAWSVPGGGGNQPQHF.

This chain connects TRBV2 to TRBJ2-5, with a tentative D call TRBD2 (5 bases). This CDR3 contains 12 residues. Germline V gene sequence: CDR1 SNHLY, CDR2 FYNNEI. V was cut by 6 bases and J by 5 bases, with 10 bases left in between. The CDR3 loop reads CASRRVVETQYF. Written as DNA, the CDR3 is TGTGCCAGCAGGCGGGTGGTGGAGACCCAGTACTTC.

The chain employs TRBV30 and TRBJ2-5; D may be TRBD2 (5 bases). V was trimmed by 4 bases and J by 5 bases, leaving 14 bases between them. The CDR3 length is 13 residues. Germline values: CDR1 GTSNPN, CDR2 SVGIG (reference sequence). Written as DNA, the CDR3 is TGTGCCTGGACCGAGGCGGGTTCTGAGACCCAGTACTTC. It is translated as CAWTEAGSETQYF.

This clone was seen only a few times. This chain joins TRBV2 and TRBJ2-5, with a weak D call TRBD1 (6 bases). V lost 5 bases and J 1 base, leaving 8 bases between the germline ends. CDR1 is SNHLY and CDR2 is FYNNEI in the germline V gene. CDR3 length: 13 amino acids. The CDR3: CASSSDSQETQYF. CDR3 nucleotides: TGTGCCAGCAGTTCGGACAGCCAAGAGACCCAGTACTTC.

The chain employs TRBV7-9 and TRBJ1-3, with D unclear. The V gene lost 4 bases and the J gene lost 7 bases, with 23 bases spanning the gap. The length of the CDR3 is 17 residues. CDR1 and CDR2 (germline): SEHNR, FQNEAQ (reference sequence). The CDR3, as DNA: TGTGCCAGCAGCTCCCCTCCTATGGAAAGACGGAGTAACACCATATATTTT. It translates to CASSSPPMERRSNTIYF.

The count of this clone is one. This sequence joins TRBV5-1 and TRBJ2-3; 7 bases match TRBD2. Germline assignment: CDR1 SGHRS and CDR2 YFSETQ. The CDR3 consists of 14 residues. Here the CDR3 reads CATASGTFTDTQYF. The CDR3 nucleotides read TGCGCGACGGCTAGCGGAACCTTCACAGATACGCAGTATTTT.

V is TRBV6-5 and J is TRBJ2-3; 7 bases match TRBD2. J gave up 3 bases and V 6 bases, and 6 bases lay outside the gene matches. There are 14 residues in the CDR3. Germline V CDR1 and CDR2: MNHEY, SVGAGI. CDR3 sequence: CASSPGLPTDTQYF. Here the CDR3 DNA reads TGTGCCAGCAGCCCGGGACTACCTACAGATACGCAGTATTTT.

V usage is TRBV19 and J usage is TRBJ1-2, with TRBD1 matching over 8 bases. There are 16 residues in the CDR3. V lost 5 bases and J lost 0; bases outside the gene matches: 8. The germline CDR1 and CDR2 sequences are LNHDA and SQIVND (reference sequence). CDR3 nucleotides: TGTGCCAGTAGTGCTCTTCGACAGGGGACTAACTATGGCTACACCTTC. Amino acids: CASSALRQGTNYGYTF.

The chain carries TRBV6-5 and TRBJ1-2; D remains ambiguous. Germline CDR1 and CDR2: MNHEY and SVGAGI. The length of the CDR3 is 13 residues. Trimming removed 6 bases from V and 4 bases from J, with 12 bases in between. CDR3 residues: CASRSGSSYGYTF. As DNA, the CDR3 is TGTGCCAGCAGATCAGGTTCGTCCTATGGCTACACCTTC.

The J gene is TRBJ2-1, the V gene TRBV7-9, with 8 bases matching TRBD2. The junction had 5 bases not matched to a gene; V was cut back by 1 base and J by 6 bases. The CDR3 runs to 15 residues. Germline CDR1 is SEHNR and CDR2 is FQNEAQ (reference sequence). The CDR3 DNA reads TGTGCCAGCAGCTTAGAAGTCAGCGGGAGCAATGAGCAGTTCTTC. Its translation: CASSLEVSGSNEQFF.

DNA for the CDR3: TGTGCCAGCAGTGAGGCAGGGGGGAACACTGAAGCTTTCTTT. This sequence encodes CASSEAGGNTEAFF. The chain couples TRBV2 to TRBJ1-1, with TRBD1 matching over 7 bases. The CDR3 totals 14 residues. Trimming cost V 3 bases and J 1 base; bases outside gene matches: 2. Per germline, CDR1 SNHLY and CDR2 FYNNEI.

This clone was detected only a few times. The V call is TRBV5-8, the J call TRBJ1-1; TRBD1 aligns across 7 bases. The junction had 1 base not matched to a gene; V was cut back by 5 bases and J by 3 bases. This CDR3 contains 12 residues. The germline CDR1 and CDR2 sequences are SGHTS and YDEGEE. The CDR3 nucleotides read TGTGCCAGCAGTACAGGGGACACTGAAGCTTTCTTT. The encoded protein is CASSTGDTEAFF. The whole variable domain, filled in from reference TRBV5-8 and TRBJ1-1, reads EAGVTQSPTHLIKTRGQQATLRCSPISGHTSVYWYQQALGLGLQFLLWYDEGEERNRGNFPPRFSGRQFPNYSSELNVNALELEDSALYLCASSTGDTEAFFGQGTRLTVV.

The DNA of the CDR3 is TGTGCCAGCAGCTGGACCGGGACAGGGGTTACAACTAATGAAAAACTGTTTTTT. This encodes CASSWTGTGVTTNEKLFF. The V and J genes are TRBV5-5 and TRBJ1-4; 10 bases line up with TRBD1. With V trimmed by 3 bases and J by 0 bases, 8 bases remained unmatched. There are 18 residues in the CDR3. Looked up from germline, CDR1 is SGHKS and CDR2 is YYEKEE (reference sequence).

This chain joins TRBV14 and TRBJ2-2; 8 bases are shared with TRBD2. The CDR3 runs to 18 residues. Germline CDR1 reads SGHDN; CDR2 reads FVKESK. V trimming: 1 base; J trimming: 3 bases; junction bases outside the gene matches: 10. CDR3 protein: CASSQVRGTRRDTGELFF. As DNA, the CDR3 is TGTGCCAGCAGCCAAGTCAGAGGGACTAGGAGGGACACCGGGGAGCTGTTTTTT.

This clone was seen a few times. The V call is TRBV27, the J call TRBJ2-2, with 8 bases aligning to TRBD1. There are 12 residues in the CDR3. CDR1 and CDR2 from the germline V gene are MNHEY and SMNVEV (reference sequence). V trimming: 10 bases; J trimming: 7 bases; junction bases outside the gene matches: 5. CDR3 residues: CATGQGGGELFF. The CDR3 DNA reads TGTGCCACAGGACAGGGCGGCGGGGAGCTGTTTTTT.

The chain carries TRBV5-6 and TRBJ2-5; 9 bases are shared with TRBD1. This CDR3 contains 17 residues. CDR1 SGHDT and CDR2 YYEEEE come from the germline V gene. The ends lost 4 bases at V and 5 bases at J; junction bases unmatched: 15. CDR3 coding DNA: TGTGCCAGCAGCCTCCGGGGGACAGGGTTGGGTGGGGAGACCCAGTACTTC. This sequence encodes CASSLRGTGLGGETQYF.